This T cell receptor (beta chain) was captured by sequencing in a study of OX40 agonist ivuxolimab in advanced cancers. With respect to the entire study: Ivuxolimab was a fully human IgG2 agonistic monoclonal antibody targeting the costimulatory receptor OX40 (CD134). Intravenous ivuxolimab was administered to patients every 2 weeks at six dose levels: 0.01, 0.1, 0.3, 1.5, 3 and 10 mg/kg. Of the approximately 53 patients in dose escalation, some 19 had hepatocellular carcinoma, about 15 had melanoma, 9 had renal cell carcinoma and 9 had head and neck cancer. A male proportion of around 83% and a mean age of about 60 years, ranging from about 20 to 79, were recorded for the dose-escalation cohort. Patients were allowed to have had prior anti-PD-1, anti-PD-L1 or anti-CTLA-4 therapy, and 40% of the dose-escalation patients had previously received checkpoint inhibitors. Partial responses occurred in three dose-escalation patients, of whom one had hepatocellular carcinoma and two had cutaneous melanoma. The purpose of peripheral TCRbeta sequencing was to test whether ivuxolimab changed TCR sequence diversity and led to clonal T-cell expansion. The paper describes the monotherapy dose-escalation part (N ≈ 51 patients) of the phase I trial of ivuxolimab. Overall results and qualifications from the work: In partial responders in the 0.1-3.0 mg/kg groups, normalized peripheral clonal expansion was found to be among the lowest, especially among CD8+ T cells. After ivuxolimab, more expanded clones were found on average in CD8+ T cells than in CD4+ T cells. Low levels of normalized T-cell clonal expansion were also seen in some patients who did not respond. At doses from 0.1 to 3.0 mg/kg, clonal expansion was seen in both CD4+ and CD8+ blood T cells between baseline and week 6. Antigen specificity was not determined for the clonally expanded peripheral T cells.

Patients with a history of autoimmune disease or receiving systemic immunosuppression were excluded from the trial. Peripheral blood for TCR sequencing was collected from all dose cohorts at baseline, on cycle 4 day 1, and on cycle 7 day 1. The samples were drawn from a first-in-human, open-label, multicenter phase I dose-escalation trial of ivuxolimab. Adults with locally advanced or metastatic melanoma, renal cell carcinoma, hepatocellular carcinoma or head and neck squamous cell carcinoma were enrolled in the trial. Before TCR sequencing, CD4+ T cells and CD8+ T cells from peripheral blood were sorted into separate populations. V is cut by 11 bases and J by 1 base, and the space between the germline ends is 12 bases. Including the terminal cysteine and phenylalanine, the CDR3 comprises 12 residues. Of the read, only the CDR3 DNA is kept; its 36 bases are in frame from base 1. Via the germline V gene, CDR1 is SNHLY and CDR2 FYNNEI.

Details on this clone: Its specific antigen is unknown. Per-base quality was not reported, and no clone a single base away is much larger than it.

Genomic DNA was isolated from the sorted cells so that the TCRbeta CDR3 region could be sequenced. TCRbeta CDR3 regions were sequenced using the immunoSEQ Assay. The source is immuneACCESS, and TCRdb retained only in-frame sequences with V and J called. Part of the clones is not carried over; for the studies checked, unresolved V genes explain less than half of this, and the remainder is unexplained. The sample table lists fewer than 25,000 clones, about 87% of them with a count of one. Clones ranked in the top ten supply 30% to 35% of the sample. The V and J genes are TRBV2 and TRBJ2-7; possibly the D gene is TRBD2, per 5 matching bases. The clonotype comes from an adult with an advanced solid tumor such as melanoma, head and neck, liver or kidney cancer. The sequencing here drew on CD4+ or CD8+ T cells sorted from blood, taken in a trial of the OX40 agonist ivuxolimab. The DNA reads TGTGCCGGAGGATGGGGTTCCTACGAGCAGTACTTC. It translates as CAGGWGSYEQYF. Where the CDR3 stops, the reference TRBV2 and TRBJ2-7 genes take over; the full variable domain is EPEVTQTPSHQVTQMGQEVILRCVPISNHLYFYWYRQILGQKVEFLVSFYNNEISEKSEIFDDQFSVERPDGSNFTLKIRSTKLEDSAMYFCAGGWGSYEQYFGPGTRLTVT.